Given below is one T cell receptor (beta chain) in context. The table lists this clonotype with a few counts. Its binding antigen is unknown. No quality values exist for individual bases; no much larger clone is one base distant. Reading the germline V gene gives CDR1 SGHTA and CDR2 FQGNSA. The junction shows trimming of 4 bases on V and 0 bases on J, and the gene matches do not reach 6 bases of it. The CDR3 covers 17 residues, taking in both the cysteine and the phenylalanine. The read is trimmed to its CDR3 DNA, 51 bases read in frame from base 1. This specimen belongs to a study of T-cell memory formation after mild COVID-19 (dated by TCRdb to 2020 to 2022). For the wider study: Most TCR sequence clusters were specific to one of the two donors. In a couple of donors, T-cell clones that expanded and contracted after mild COVID-19 were followed by sequencing TCRalpha and TCRbeta repertoires longitudinally. Two young, previously healthy adult volunteers, one female and one male, were included in the cohort.

Ficoll-Paque density gradient centrifugation was used to isolate PBMCs. The full study reports these points: Contracting CD4+ clones turned up mainly in the CM and EM memory subsets, whereas EMRA was where CD8+ clones were enriched. From day 15 to 85, contracting clones showed balanced CD4/CD8 phenotypes, whereas a second wave of clones that expanded from day 15 to 37 leaned towards CD4+. Only two mild cases were covered in the study, and larger cohorts including severe cases with pre-infection samples were considered necessary. SARS-CoV-2 specificity of the second-wave clones peaking on day 37 was not confirmed. Some responding clones were found in pre-infection memory, which suggests that pre-existing cross-reactive memory T cells took part in the SARS-CoV-2 response.

The instrument was an Illumina NovaSeq 6000. cDNA libraries for TCRalpha and TCRbeta were prepared by 5'RACE using constant-segment primers, with sample barcodes and unique molecular identifiers added. RNA was extracted from every sample with Trizol reagent. Library amplification was performed in two PCR steps, and a second sample barcode and Illumina TruSeq adapters were introduced in the second step. Sequencing of libraries was performed on an Illumina NovaSeq with 2 x 150 bp paired-end reads. The authors' pipeline ran thus. With migec v1.2.7, reads were demultiplexed and then collapsed into UMI-guided consensus sequences. Using mixcr v2.1.11, UMI consensuses were aligned to TRA and TRB V and J templates and then assembled into clonotypes. Clonotypes were classified as expanded or contracted when called significant by both edgeR and NoisET, with noise models trained on biological replicates. For edgeR calls, the thresholds were a false discovery rate-adjusted p below 0.01 and a log2 fold-change of 1. As an exploratory analysis of dynamics, max-normalized trajectories of the 1000 most abundant clonotypes were examined by PCA with hierarchical clustering. The CD4 or CD8 phenotype of responding clones was assigned using the separately sequenced CD4+ and CD8+ repertoires. TCRdb reanalyzed the raw reads on its own, using fastp at Q25 for trimming and MiXCR for clone calling, and kept in-frame beta chains. All rows with the same CDR3 protein become a single entry with the most common DNA and genes. None of the V and J calls come from the authors' own analysis; TCRdb made them. Counted in this sample were 100,000 to 150,000 distinct CDR3 sequences; about a sixth of them appeared once. The ten largest clones add up to 14% of the sample.

This chain is built from TRBV7-2 and TRBJ1-4; a stretch of 9 junction bases matches TRBD1. The sequenced material came from PBMCs or a T cell subset sorted from them (not recorded which). The sequence was obtained from an adult woman who had mild COVID-19 (a few samples of this study predate the infection). The sample titles of this study are shuffled in the database, so cell type and time point are left out; the donor was told from shared clones. The nucleotide sequence reads TGTGCCAGCAGCTCGGACAGGGGATCCACAACTAATGAAAAACTGTTTTTT. It is translated as CASSSDRGSTTNEKLFF.